This is a list of T cell receptor beta chains from one sample in a study of metastatic and nonmetastatic thyroid tumors. TCRdb re-processed the PCR reads through MiXCR. The data show about 14,000 clones, approximately 32% seen once. Sequenced input: tumor tissue. Receptors were obtained from a female donor with papillary thyroid cancer or a benign thyroid nodule (not recorded which). Some clones in this sample may be carry-over from other donors' samples. The CDR3 runs from the conserved cysteine through the conserved F or W. D genes are given only for firm matches. Size tells how often a clone was seen (once, few, many) or the class of an expanded clone, and some rows leave it out.

size: medium-sized; J: TRBJ1-3; D: -; V: TRBV30; DNA: TGTGCCTGGAGTGTACCCCTAGGGGCACCTGGAAACACCATATATTTT; CDR3: CAWSVPLGAPGNTIYF
size: many; J: TRBJ1-2; D: -; V: TRBV19; DNA: TGTGCCAGTAGTATCGGGTCTGGAAACTATGGCTACACCTTC; CDR3: CASSIGSGNYGYTF
size: few; J: TRBJ2-7; D: -; V: TRBV20-1; DNA: TGCAGTGCTCGGAGGAGGGTAGAATACGAGCAGTACTTC; CDR3: CSARRRVEYEQYF
size: few; J: TRBJ2-7; D: -; V: TRBV6-6; DNA: TGTGCCAGCAGTTACGAGGTCCCCACCTCGGGTCCTCGTCGCGAGCAGTACTTC; CDR3: CASSYEVPTSGPRREQYF
size: medium-sized; J: TRBJ2-7; D: -; V: TRBV20-1; DNA: TGCAGTGCTAGTTTCTGGCTCGGAGAGCAGTACTTC; CDR3: CSASFWLGEQYF
size: medium-sized; J: TRBJ1-4; D: -; V: TRBV18; DNA: TGTGCCAGCTCACCAGGACAGATTAATGAAAAACTGTTTTTT; CDR3: CASSPGQINEKLFF
size: few; J: TRBJ1-6; D: -; V: TRBV12-3/TRBV12-4; DNA: TGTGCCAGCAGTCCCGACAGGTATAATTCACCCCTCCACTTT; CDR3: CASSPDRYNSPLHF
size: -; J: TRBJ2-2; D: -; V: TRBV5-1; DNA: TGCGCCAGCAGCTTGGTTGTGGGGTTGTACACCGGGGAGCTGTTTTTT; CDR3: CASSLVVGLYTGELFF
size: many; J: TRBJ1-1; D: -; V: TRBV3-1; DNA: TGTGCCAGCAGCCAAGAAGGGGTCACTGAAGCTTTCTTT; CDR3: CASSQEGVTEAFF
size: many; J: TRBJ2-7; D: -; V: TRBV6-1; DNA: TGTGCCAGCAGTCTTCTCACGAGCAGGGCACAAGCTGGGGAGCAGTACTTC; CDR3: CASSLLTSRAQAGEQYF
size: medium-sized; J: TRBJ1-1; D: -; V: TRBV11-2; DNA: TGTGCCAGCAGCTTTTGGTTTAAAGAAGCTTTCTTT; CDR3: CASSFWFKEAFF
size: -; J: TRBJ1-6; D: -; V: TRBV2; DNA: TGTGCCAGCAGTGAATCGCTCTCTCCGGGACACGGGTATTCACCCCTCCACTTT; CDR3: CASSESLSPGHGYSPLHF
size: -; J: TRBJ2-2; D: -; V: TRBV20-1; DNA: TGCAGTGCTAGAGATCTCTTACAGGATCAAACCGGGGAGCTGTTTTTT; CDR3: CSARDLLQDQTGELFF
size: medium-sized; J: TRBJ2-7; D: TRBD1; V: TRBV20-1; DNA: TGCAGTGCTAGCCGGGACAGGGGGCGAAACGAGCAGTACTTC; CDR3: CSASRDRGRNEQYF
size: -; J: TRBJ2-5; D: -; V: TRBV7-6; DNA: TGTGCCAGCAGCTTAGATGCGGCCGGTGAGACCCAGTACTTC; CDR3: CASSLDAAGETQYF
size: large; J: TRBJ2-7; D: -; V: TRBV18; DNA: TGTGCCAGCTCCCCCTTTCACCCCTACGAGCAGTACTTC; CDR3: CASSPFHPYEQYF
size: few; J: TRBJ2-7; D: -; V: TRBV2; DNA: TGTGCCAGCAGCCAGACGGACGAGCAGTACTTC; CDR3: CASSQTDEQYF
size: -; J: TRBJ1-2; D: -; V: TRBV7-9; DNA: TGCGCCAGCAGCGTATACAGGTTTGAAGACTATGGCTACACCTTC; CDR3: CASSVYRFEDYGYTF
size: few; J: TRBJ2-7; D: -; V: TRBV24-1; DNA: TGTGCCACCATTGCCGTCTCCTACGAGCAGTACTTC; CDR3: CATIAVSYEQYF
size: few; J: TRBJ2-6; D: -; V: TRBV28; DNA: TGTGCCAGCAGTTTCGGTTGGGCCAACGTCCTGACTTTC; CDR3: CASSFGWANVLTF
size: -; J: TRBJ1-1; D: -; V: TRBV19; DNA: TGTGCCAGTAGTATAGGAGGCCAGGGGAGGAGAGAAGCTTTCTTT; CDR3: CASSIGGQGRREAFF